Following are 30 T cell receptor beta chains from one sample sequenced in a study of cytomegalovirus exposure and HLA in healthy donors listed by TCRdb under 2017. The library relied on the immunoSEQ multiplex PCR assay. For the multiplex PCR, a mixture combining 60 forward primers for TCR Vbeta segments and 13 reverse primers for TCR Jbeta segments was used. TCRdb mirrors the immuneACCESS table, restricted to in-frame sequences. Some clones are absent from its copies; in checked studies, under half trace to an unresolved V gene, and the reason for the others is unknown. The sample data list about 140,000 clones, and approximately 80% of these were observed just once. In total, the top ten clones hold around 4.9% of the sample. Sequenced: PBMCs. The receptors derive from a male donor in good health and CMV-seronegative.

The gene calls are TRBV19 and TRBJ2-3, with 9 bases that match TRBD1. J gave up 1 base and V 6 bases, and 8 bases lay outside the gene matches. Germline loops: CDR1 LNHDA, CDR2 SQIVND (reference sequence). The CDR3 is made up of 16 amino acids. The CDR3 here is CASRNTGGPRTDTQYF. The CDR3 DNA sequence: TGTGCCAGTAGAAACACAGGGGGCCCCCGCACAGATACGCAGTATTTT.

This clone appeared once. The chain carries TRBV5-3 and TRBJ2-5; 11 positions agree with TRBD2. The end of the DNA aligns better with TRBJ2-7, so the J call may be wrong. TRBV5-3 is an open reading frame, and its role is uncertain. The CDR3 extends over 18 amino acids. The CDR3 sequence is CARSLGGVTSGATYEQYF. In DNA, the CDR3 is TGTGCCAGAAGCTTGGGAGGGGTGACTAGCGGGGCCACCTACGAGCAGTACTTC.

This chain joins TRBV19 and TRBJ2-7, with TRBD1 matching over 9 bases. The CDR3 length is 13 residues. Germline V gives CDR1 LNHDA, CDR2 SQIVND (reference sequence). V was clipped by 8 bases and J by 6 bases; unmatched bases: 8. The CDR3 nucleotides are TGTGCCAGTCGGGACAGGGTTTATAGCGAGCAGTACTTC. As protein: CASRDRVYSEQYF.

The V call is TRBV27, the J call TRBJ1-2; TRBD1 aligns across 10 bases. Unmatched junction bases numbered 9, after V lost 0 bases and J lost 8 bases. Germline V gene sequence: CDR1 MNHEY, CDR2 SMNVEV (reference sequence). The CDR3 extends over 16 amino acids. CDR3 protein: CASSLSHRQGAKGYTF. CDR3 nucleotides: TGTGCCAGCAGTTTATCCCACCGACAGGGGGCAAAAGGCTACACCTTC.

CDR3 bases: TGTGCCAGCAGCTTGCAGGGACAAAGCGAGCAGTACTTC. Translated: CASSLQGQSEQYF. The gene calls are TRBV7-3 and TRBJ2-7; a possible D gene is TRBD1 (6 bases). Germline CDR1 SGHTA, CDR2 FQGTGA. The CDR3 spans 13 residues. Trimming cost V 3 bases and J 6 bases, with 12 bases left between them. Together with reference TRBV7-3 and TRBJ2-7, the CDR3 gives the full variable domain: GAGVSQTPSNKVTEKGKYVELRCDPISGHTALYWYRQSLGQGPEFLIYFQGTGAADDSGLPNDRFFAVRPEGSVSTLKIQRTERGDSAVYLCASSLQGQSEQYFGPGTRLTVT.

The rearrangement joins TRBV28 to TRBJ1-2; TRBD1 aligns across 12 bases. V shed 5 bases and J 13 bases; nucleotides not matched to a gene: 14. The CDR3 length is 15 residues. In germline, CDR1 is MDHEN, CDR2 SYDVKM. CDR3 in amino acids: CASSRPIPGQGALTF. CDR3 bases: TGTGCCAGCAGTAGGCCAATCCCGGGACAGGGGGCGCTCACCTTC.

The rearrangement joins TRBV5-5 to TRBJ1-4; D might be TRBD1 (5 bases). Germline V lookup: CDR1 SGHKS, CDR2 YYEKEE (reference sequence). V was trimmed by 3 bases and J by 8 bases, leaving 14 bases between them. The CDR3 runs 14 residues. The CDR3 DNA follows: TGTGCCAGCAGCTCCACGGGGGTAGAAGAAAAACTGTTTTTT. Translating gives CASSSTGVEEKLFF.

The CDR3 sequence: CASSDERQETQYF. Here the CDR3 DNA reads TGTGCCAGCAGCGACGAGCGTCAAGAGACCCAGTACTTC. V usage is TRBV28 and J usage is TRBJ2-5; D unclear. V was pared by 6 bases and J by 2 bases, with 10 bases between. This CDR3 has 13 residues. Germline V lookup: CDR1 MDHEN, CDR2 SYDVKM. Variable domain in full (rest from reference TRBV28 and TRBJ2-5): DVKVTQSSRYLVKRTGEKVFLECVQDMDHENMFWYRQDPGLGLRLIYFSYDVKMKEKGDIPEGYSVSREKKERFSLILESASTNQTSMYLCASSDERQETQYFGPGTRLLVL.

The rearrangement uses TRBV9 and TRBJ1-5; a possible D gene is TRBD1 (5 bases). The V and J ends lost 0 bases and 0 bases respectively, with 10 bases between them. Germline loops: CDR1 SGDLS, CDR2 YYNGEE. The CDR3 spans 16 residues. The CDR3 loop reads CASSVEGRNSNQPQHF. The CDR3 coding sequence is TGTGCCAGCAGCGTAGAGGGGAGGAATAGCAATCAGCCCCAGCATTTT.

The chain is built from TRBV4-3 and TRBJ1-4; D perhaps matches TRBD1 (5 bases). V was shortened by 1 base and J by 6 bases, with 21 bases between the two germline ends. This CDR3 region has 18 residues. Germline CDR1 reads LGHNA; CDR2 reads YSLEER. CDR3 sequence reads: CASSQGGSGPRSYEKLFF. DNA of the CDR3: TGCGCCAGCAGCCAAGGGGGCAGTGGCCCCAGGTCCTATGAAAAACTGTTTTTT.

This clone was observed once. The chain links TRBV9 to TRBJ2-7; 8 bases line up with TRBD1. Germline loops: CDR1 SGDLS, CDR2 YYNGEE. The CDR3 is 15 amino acids. Trimming took 6 bases from V and 5 from J; bases not matched to a gene: 13. CDR3 sequence (DNA): TGTGCCAGCAACACAGGAGGGACAGGTGGCGACGAGCAGTACTTC. It translates to CASNTGGTGGDEQYF.

The genes are TRBV27 and TRBJ2-7; possibly TRBD1 for D (5 bases). Germline CDR1 reads MNHEY; CDR2 reads SMNVEV (reference sequence). The CDR3 spans 13 residues. Trimming took off 2 bases at V and 2 bases at J, with 7 bases between the two ends. CDR3 residues: CASSLRGTYEQYF. The CDR3 DNA reads as TGTGCCAGCAGTTTAAGGGGCACCTACGAGCAGTACTTC.

The chain employs TRBV9 and TRBJ2-2; no clear D gene. This CDR3 comprises 13 residues. V was cut by 0 bases and J by 7 bases, with 7 bases left in between. Germline V gives CDR1 SGDLS, CDR2 YYNGEE. The CDR3 reads CASSVGYGGELFF. DNA of the CDR3: TGTGCCAGCAGCGTAGGTTACGGCGGGGAGCTGTTTTTT.

The V and J genes are TRBV21-1 and TRBJ1-5; TRBD1 is taken as the D call from the table, unchecked against the DNA. TRBV21-1 is an annotated pseudogene. The CDR3 contains 15 residues. The CDR3 coding sequence is TGTGCCAGCACCACACACAGGGGGCTTGGACAGCCCCAGCATTTT. It specifies CASTTHRGLGQPQHF.

The rearrangement uses TRBV7-6 and TRBJ2-5, with 8 bases lining up with TRBD2. From germline, CDR1 is SGHVS and CDR2 FNYEAQ. CDR3 size: 15 residues. J was trimmed by 5 bases and V by 6 bases; bases with no gene match: 11. DNA for the CDR3: TGTGCCAGCAGTTATGTTAGCGGGAAGGGGGAGACCCAGTACTTC. Its protein is CASSYVSGKGETQYF.

The rearrangement joins TRBV20-1 to TRBJ1-2; D not resolved. Germline V gene lookup returns CDR1 DFQATT and CDR2 SNEGSKA (reference sequence). This CDR3 is 11 amino acids long. The V gene lost 6 bases and the J gene lost 5 bases, with 10 bases spanning the gap. The CDR3 nucleotides are TGCAGTGCGTGGGTCGGGTATGGCTACACCTTC. Its protein product is CSAWVGYGYTF.

The chain couples TRBV11-3 to TRBJ1-2, with 8 bases that match TRBD1. With V trimmed by 1 base and J by 1 base, 8 bases remained unmatched. The CDR3 length is 17 residues. Germline V CDR1 and CDR2: SGHNT, YENEEA. CDR3 amino acids: CASSLGRDRPFNYGYTF. The CDR3 DNA follows: TGTGCCAGCAGCTTAGGCAGGGACAGGCCCTTTAACTATGGCTACACCTTC.

The chain employs TRBV7-8 and TRBJ2-5, with 8 bases aligning to TRBD1. The CDR3 spans 16 residues. The ends lost 0 bases at V and 11 bases at J; junction bases unmatched: 14. Germline CDR1 SGHVS, CDR2 FQNEAQ. The CDR3 coding sequence is TGTGCCAGCAGCTTAGCGGGGGCAGGGGGCTTGGGGGGACAGTACTTC. Protein: CASSLAGAGGLGGQYF. Together with reference TRBV7-8 and TRBJ2-5, the CDR3 gives the full variable domain: GAGVSQSPRYKVAKRGQDVALRCDPISGHVSLFWYQQALGQGPEFLTYFQNEAQLDKSGLPSDRFFAERPEGSVSTLKIQRTQQEDSAVYLCASSLAGAGGLGGQYFGPGTRLLVL.

This chain links TRBV5-1 with TRBJ2-6; the match to TRBD1 covers 9 bases. Trimming at V came to 1 base and at J to 1 base, leaving 3 bases not matched to a gene. Per germline, CDR1 SGHRS and CDR2 YFSETQ. The CDR3 length is 17 residues. The chain's CDR3 is CASSLRGQGSGANVLTF. Here the CDR3 DNA reads TGCGCCAGCAGCTTGCGGGGACAGGGATCTGGGGCCAACGTCCTGACTTTC.

The chain employs TRBV28 and TRBJ1-2; 7 bases are a match to TRBD1. Germline CDR1 and CDR2: MDHEN and SYDVKM. With V trimmed by 5 bases and J by 2 bases, 8 bases remained unmatched. The CDR3 runs 15 residues. The CDR3 coding sequence is TGTGCCAGCAGTCCATTCACGACAGGGAACTATGGCTACACCTTC. The encoded protein is CASSPFTTGNYGYTF.

DNA of the CDR3: TGTGCCAGCAGTTACTCCTTCGCCGGTCTTGAGTATGGCTACACCTTC. Translating gives CASSYSFAGLEYGYTF. The rearrangement joins TRBV6-6 to TRBJ1-2; the D is unclear. CDR3 length equals 16 residues. Germline V lookup: CDR1 MNHNY, CDR2 SVGAGI (reference sequence). The ends were cut back, 0 bases at V and 5 bases at J, with 16 bases in the middle.

CDR3 DNA: TGTGCCAGCTCACAGGGGGTGCAAGAGACCCAGTACTTC. Protein sequence: CASSQGVQETQYF. This chain links TRBV18 with TRBJ2-5; D is possibly TRBD1 (6 bases). From germline, CDR1 is KGHSH and CDR2 LQKENI. Trimming removed 4 bases at V and 2 bases at J, with 8 bases between. The CDR3 totals 13 residues.

The chain recombines TRBV6-4 with TRBJ1-2; tentatively, D is TRBD1 (5 bases). The germline V and J ends were trimmed by 3 bases and 2 bases, with 7 bases remaining between them. CDR1 is MRHNA and CDR2 is SNTAGT in the germline V gene. This CDR3 is 13 amino acids long. CDR3 sequence (DNA): TGTGCCAGCAGTGAGGGGCCAAACTATGGCTACACCTTC. Its translation: CASSEGPNYGYTF.

A remark on this clone: This CDR3 is also generated by other DNA sequences in the sample. The chain employs TRBV9 and TRBJ2-5, with TRBD1 matching 9 bases. V trimming: 3 bases; J trimming: 5 bases; junction bases outside the gene matches: 5. Germline V gene sequence: CDR1 SGDLS, CDR2 YYNGEE. This CDR3 region has 14 residues. The CDR3 protein is CASSAGTGRETQYF. In DNA, the CDR3 is TGTGCCAGCAGCGCGGGGACAGGGAGGGAGACCCAGTACTTC. The entire variable domain, with the rest obtained from reference TRBV9 and TRBJ2-5, is as follows: DSGVTQTPKHLITATGQRVTLRCSPRSGDLSVYWYQQSLDQGLQFLIQYYNGEERAKGNILERFSAQQFPDLHSELNLSSLELGDSALYFCASSAGTGRETQYFGPGTRLLVL.

The chain couples TRBV27 to TRBJ1-1; no clear D gene. Germline assignment: CDR1 MNHEY and CDR2 SMNVEV (reference sequence). The CDR3 loop spans 15 amino acids. Trimming took 0 bases from V and 2 from J, leaving 10 bases between them. The DNA for the CDR3 is TGTGCCAGCAGTTTATCGTGGGAGTTCAACACTGAAGCTTTCTTT. Protein product: CASSLSWEFNTEAFF.

This chain joins TRBV4-2 and TRBJ2-1, with 9 bases fitting TRBD2. V lost 1 base and J lost 8; bases outside the gene matches: 9. Germline CDR1 LGHNA, CDR2 YNFKEQ. This CDR3 spans 16 amino acids. As DNA, the CDR3 is TGTGCCAGCAGCCAAGGGGTAGCGGGGGCTGTAGATGAGCAGTTCTTC. It encodes CASSQGVAGAVDEQFF.

This clone was detected once. The V gene is TRBV5-1, the J gene TRBJ2-5; 7 bases align to TRBD2. The J call may not be correct, given that the DNA end is closer to TRBJ2-7. The CDR3 loop spans 15 amino acids. Germline assignment: CDR1 SGHRS and CDR2 YFSETQ. CDR3 DNA sequence: TGCGCCAGCAGCTTGGCGGGGGGACTGACCTACGAGCAGTACTTC. Translation: CASSLAGGLTYEQYF.

This clone was counted a single time. The chain employs TRBV5-5 and TRBJ1-2; TRBD1 might be the D (5 bases). Germline CDR1 reads SGHKS; CDR2 reads YYEKEE (reference sequence). V was shortened by 0 bases and J by 7 bases, with 16 bases between the two germline ends. This CDR3 is built from 15 residues. CDR3 nucleotides: TGTGCCAGCAGCTTGGAGGGGACTGAAAAGGGTGGCTACACCTTC. It is translated as CASSLEGTEKGGYTF.

The chain uses TRBV9 and TRBJ2-7; the match to TRBD1 covers 7 bases. Trimming at V came to 1 base and at J to 7 bases, leaving 5 bases not matched to a gene. This CDR3 region has 13 residues. The germline V gene encodes CDR1 SGDLS and CDR2 YYNGEE. CDR3 nucleotide sequence: TGTGCCAGCAGCGTATGGTCAGGGGGAGAGCAGTACTTC. It encodes CASSVWSGGEQYF.

The V call is TRBV7-3, the J call TRBJ1-1; D not certain. The CDR3 has 13 amino acids. Germline-derived CDR1 and CDR2 are SGHTA and FQGTGA. V lost 7 bases and J 3 bases, leaving 12 bases between the germline ends. The CDR3, as DNA: TGTGCCAGCAAGGCAGCGGCTTACACTGAAGCTTTCTTT. Its translation is CASKAAAYTEAFF. Supplemented by reference TRBV7-3 and TRBJ1-1, the full variable domain reads GAGVSQTPSNKVTEKGKYVELRCDPISGHTALYWYRQSLGQGPEFLIYFQGTGAADDSGLPNDRFFAVRPEGSVSTLKIQRTERGDSAVYLCASKAAAYTEAFFGQGTRLTVV.